Described below is a single T cell receptor (beta chain) sequence and its context. Its cognate antigen is unknown. One junction end disagrees with the germline gene, perhaps due to a read error. This entry comes from a study of graft-versus-host responses after intestinal transplantation. General study results and limits: Among recipient marrow samples, GvH clones were found; some appeared first in ileum or blood. GvH clone levels peaked in circulation, and this peak was associated with early post-transplant HvG declines.

This table comes from immunoSEQ multiplex PCR, and its TCRdb copy is limited to in-frame clones, with some not included. The top ten clones hold around 0.12% of a sample with some 130,000 clones, roughly 91% of them seen once. The CDR3 length is 13 residues. Germline CDR1 and CDR2: SSHAT and FNYEAQ (reference sequence). This chain links TRBV7-7 with TRBJ2-1; 7 positions agree with TRBD2. The source of this sequence is a human donor who received an intestinal transplant. The sequenced sample was unstimulated CD4+ T cells sorted from spleen or lymph node cells, obtained before intestinal transplant. CDR3 in amino acids: CASSFGGRARQFF. The DNA for the CDR3 is TGTGCTAGCAGCTTTGGTGGGAGGGCCCGGCAGTTCTTC.